This TCR beta chain is from a study of blood T cell repertoires in COVID-19 (dated by TCRdb to the early 2020s). Regarding the study in general: Collaborator samples came from the United States, Italy and Spain and covered acute and convalescent phases of COVID-19. Subjects who had been exposed to COVID-19, were actively infected with it, or had recovered from it provided the deeply sampled blood TCRbeta repertoires that made up the dataset. The repertoires were released in a freely available public database intended as a resource for research on the immune response to SARS-CoV-2. Where available, HLA class I and class II types were taken from metadata supplied by the sample provider and were not determined by assay-based typing. Sample metadata almost always included a de-identified subject ID, COVID-19 status, age in years and sex. The prospective study material was composed of cDNA or gDNA derived from T cells, B-cell-depleted T cells, or PBMCs. Samples were obtained from the ongoing ImmuneRACE study (first 160 participants) and from over a thousand subjects provided by 6 global collaborators.

TCRbeta CDR3 regions were amplified from genomic DNA by means of the immunoSEQ Assay, a bias-controlled multiplex PCR. In the authors' own workflow: The number of nucleated cells in each sample was estimated from the amplification of reference gene primers within the assay. To quantify the absolute abundance of each unique TCRbeta CDR3 rearrangement, sequence reads were collapsed and filtered. Productive Simpson clonality was computed per sample as the square root of Simpson's diversity index over productive rearrangements. As stored in TCRdb, this immuneACCESS dataset retains in-frame rearrangements with V and J assigned. A fraction of the clones does not appear; measured against another copy, unresolved V genes explain less than half of the discrepancy, and the remainder lacks a known reason. The V and J calls and clone size were taken over from that table, and D and trimming were inferred from the DNA. The sample profile shows 190,000 or so clones; around 87% of them were found once. Together, the top ten hold 2.5% to 3.5% of the sample.

What the work shows at the level of the full study, not this receptor alone: The amount of clinical and demographic metadata varied by source and participant and was provided uncurated.

Collaborating institutions collected whole blood in K2EDTA tubes following their own protocols. Collaborator samples were shipped for TCRbeta analysis as frozen whole blood, isolated PBMCs, or DNA extracted from either sample type. Notes on this clone: No antigen is known for it. There are no base qualities to consult, and no much larger clone falls within one base.

Sequenced: peripheral blood. This TCR derives from a man aged 40-49 years with active or convalescent COVID-19.

The CDR3 sequence is CATSGGGDEKLFF. The DNA sequence is given as TGTGCCACCTCCGGGGGGGGAGATGAAAAACTGTTTTTT. Recombination joined TRBV28 with TRBJ1-4, and possibly TRBD1, on 5 matching bases. Relative to germline, V is 10 bases shorter and J is 6 bases shorter, with 15 bases between their ends. The germline V gene gives CDR1 as MDHEN and CDR2 as SYDVKM. The CDR3 goes from the cysteine to the phenylalanine over 13 residues. Left in the record is the CDR3 DNA by itself, 39 bases read in frame from the first base. Beyond the CDR3, the reference TRBV28 and TRBJ1-4 genes provide the residues; the full variable domain reads: DVKVTQSSRYLVKRTGEKVFLECVQDMDHENMFWYRQDPGLGLRLIYFSYDVKMKEKGDIPEGYSVSREKKERFSLILESASTNQTSMYLCATSGGGDEKLFFGSGTQLSVL.